The 28 T cell receptor beta chains below all came from one sample that was sequenced in a study of a mutant IDH1 vaccine in newly diagnosed glioma. Which antigens these TCRs recognize remains unknown. Here immunoSEQ multiplex PCR was the method, and the copy in TCRdb shows in-frame clones only, minus some. The profile shows roughly 56,000 clones, 70% to 85% of them singletons. Time point denoted: week 47, end of study. The vaccine gave 300 ug of a 20-mer mutant IDH1 peptide subcutaneously per dose. The material was PBMCs, obtained from a glioma patient whose treatment included an IDH1 peptide vaccine. Source of these receptors: a man aged 50-60 years with glioma.

CDR3 DNA: TGTGCCTGGGACTACAAGGGGACGGGTGTCAGGGAGCTGTTTTTT. Residues: CAWDYKGTGVRELFF. The V and J genes are TRBV30 and TRBJ2-2; D could derive from TRBD1 or TRBD2 (5 bases each). This CDR3 contains 15 residues. Trimming took off 5 bases at V and 9 bases at J, with 22 bases between the two ends. CDR1 GTSNPN and CDR2 SVGIG come from the germline V gene (reference sequence).

The chain carries TRBV7-2 and TRBJ2-3; D is perhaps TRBD1 (6 bases). This CDR3 contains 12 residues. Germline CDR1 is SGHTA and CDR2 is FQGNSA. Trimming removed 1 base at V and 14 bases at J, with 13 bases between. The CDR3 DNA is TGTGCCAGCAGCTTAGACAGGGTGCGTTTGTATTTT. Protein product: CASSLDRVRLYF.

The chain combines TRBV5-6 with TRBJ1-2; tentative D call: TRBD1 (6 bases). The CDR3 consists of 14 residues. CDR1 and CDR2 from the germline V gene are SGHDT and YYEEEE. Trimming took 5 bases from V and 7 from J, leaving 18 bases between them. In DNA form, the CDR3 reads TGTGCCAGCAGGGAGAGGGGGGCGCCGATTGGCTACACCTTC. It specifies CASRERGAPIGYTF.

The gene calls are TRBV9 and TRBJ1-1; possibly TRBD1 for D (6 bases). The germline V gene has CDR1 SGDLS and CDR2 YYNGEE. The CDR3 extends over 15 amino acids. The ends were cut back, 3 bases at V and 1 base at J, with 13 bases in the middle. The chain's CDR3 is CASSGVQGPNTEAFF. The CDR3 nucleotides read TGTGCCAGCAGCGGAGTACAGGGACCGAACACTGAAGCTTTCTTT.

The chain couples TRBV19 to TRBJ2-7, with 7 bases aligning to TRBD2. This CDR3 region has 16 residues. CDR1 LNHDA and CDR2 SQIVND come from the germline V gene (reference sequence). With 5 bases clipped from V and 3 bases from J, the junction kept 13 bases outside the gene matches. DNA for the CDR3: TGTGCCAGTAGTGGAATCGGGAGGCAGGGAAGCTACGAGCAGTACTTC. It is translated as CASSGIGRQGSYEQYF.

This chain joins TRBV5-4 and TRBJ2-7; D unresolved. Germline V gene lookup returns CDR1 SGHNT and CDR2 YYREEE (reference sequence). The V end was cut by 0 bases, the J end by 0 bases, with 10 bases between. This CDR3 comprises 15 residues. The CDR3 DNA reads as TGTGCCAGCAGCTTGGATCCCTCGAGCTCCTACGAGCAGTACTTC. Its protein is CASSLDPSSSYEQYF.

V is TRBV29-1 and J is TRBJ2-1; D could derive from TRBD1 or TRBD2 (7 bases each). Deletions cut 6 bases from V and 7 bases from J, with 19 bases between. The CDR3 extends over 14 amino acids. CDR1 and CDR2 from the germline V gene are SQVTM and ANQGSEA. The CDR3: CSVGFGEGANEQFF. CDR3 bases: TGCAGCGTGGGCTTTGGGGAGGGGGCAAATGAGCAGTTCTTC.

The J gene is TRBJ2-7, the V gene TRBV19, with TRBD1 matching 11 bases. The CDR3 is 14 residues long. Trimming took 6 bases from V and 2 from J; bases not matched to a gene: 3. In germline, CDR1 is LNHDA, CDR2 SQIVND (reference sequence). The CDR3, as DNA: TGTGCCAGTAGGGGACAGGGGGTTACCTACGAGCAGTACTTC. Translation gives CASRGQGVTYEQYF.

This sequence joins TRBV25-1 and TRBJ1-1; tentatively, D is TRBD1 (6 bases). CDR3 length: 13 residues. Trimming stripped 6 bases from V and 7 bases from J, with 15 bases between. Germline V gene lookup returns CDR1 MGHDK and CDR2 SYGVNS. The chain's CDR3 is CASRQGSLYEAFF. The CDR3 DNA reads TGTGCCAGCAGACAGGGAAGTTTATATGAAGCTTTCTTT.

This clone was detected a few times. V is TRBV5-1 and J is TRBJ1-2; D gene uncertain. CDR3 length equals 16 residues. CDR1 and CDR2 from the germline V gene are SGHRS and YFSETQ. Trimming removed 7 bases at V and 0 bases at J, with 19 bases between. The CDR3 protein is CASRLVSGPSNYGYTF. CDR3 DNA: TGCGCCAGCCGGCTTGTCTCGGGCCCCTCTAACTATGGCTACACCTTC.

The gene calls are TRBV30 and TRBJ1-5; a possible D gene is TRBD1 (6 bases). CDR3 length equals 14 residues. Germline V gene lookup returns CDR1 GTSNPN and CDR2 SVGIG (reference sequence). Trimming pared 0 bases from V and 6 bases from J, leaving 12 bases between. The CDR3 region is CAWSVGGASQPQHF. The CDR3 nucleotides read TGTGCCTGGAGTGTGGGGGGGGCTTCTCAGCCCCAGCATTTT.

With regard to this clone: The sample holds other DNA sequences that translate to the same CDR3. CDR3 bases: TGTGCCAGCAGCGACAGGTACGAGCAGTACTTC. Amino acids: CASSDRYEQYF. The chain couples TRBV7-2 to TRBJ2-7, with a weak D call TRBD1 (6 bases). This CDR3 has 11 amino acids. Germline-derived CDR1 and CDR2 are SGHTA and FQGNSA. V dropped 5 bases and J dropped 4 bases, with 6 bases sitting between them.

The chain combines TRBV19 with TRBJ2-7, with a weak D call TRBD1 (6 bases). Trimming pared 6 bases from V and 4 bases from J, leaving 13 bases between. Germline CDR1 reads LNHDA; CDR2 reads SQIVND (reference sequence). The CDR3 sequence is 13 residues long. The CDR3, as DNA: TGTGCCAGTAGCCTCTCCAGGGGTTACGAGCAGTACTTC. It is translated as CASSLSRGYEQYF.

This sequence joins TRBV6-4 and TRBJ1-1; 8 bases fit TRBD1. With V trimmed by 3 bases and J by 11 bases, 17 bases remained unmatched. Germline CDR1 and CDR2: MRHNA and SNTAGT. The CDR3 runs 16 residues. The CDR3 sequence is CASSETDRDGPRGAFF. CDR3 DNA sequence: TGTGCCAGCAGTGAAACGGACAGGGACGGACCCCGAGGGGCTTTCTTT.

The CDR3 sequence is CASSPWTGESKKLFF. DNA for the CDR3: TGCGCCAGCAGCCCCTGGACAGGGGAATCGAAAAAACTGTTTTTT. The V call is TRBV5-1, the J call TRBJ1-4, with 9 bases aligning to TRBD1. Germline CDR1 is SGHRS and CDR2 is YFSETQ. V shed 4 bases, J shed 9 bases, and the junction held 10 bases outside the gene matches. This CDR3 is 15 amino acids long.

The gene calls are TRBV6-4 and TRBJ2-3, with unresolved D. The CDR3 runs to 13 residues. V was cut by 2 bases and J by 6 bases, with 9 bases left in between. Germline V lookup: CDR1 MRHNA, CDR2 SNTAGT. The chain's CDR3 is CASSDGLGDTQYF. The DNA for the CDR3 is TGTGCCAGCAGTGACGGTCTAGGGGATACGCAGTATTTT.

This rearrangement joins TRBV15 to TRBJ1-3; 7 positions match TRBD1. The V gene's germline CDR1 is LNHNV and CDR2 YYDKDF (reference sequence). The CDR3 covers 14 residues. Losses at the gene ends were 5 bases for V and 2 bases for J; bases not matched to a gene: 3. CDR3 sequence: CATSPGTAGNTIYF. The CDR3 DNA reads as TGTGCCACCAGCCCCGGGACAGCTGGAAACACCATATATTTT.

This rearrangement joins TRBV6-5 to TRBJ2-3; perhaps TRBD2 as D (6 bases). Germline loops: CDR1 MNHEY, CDR2 SVGAGI. V lost 0 bases to trimming and J lost 4 bases, with 8 bases between them. The CDR3 runs to 14 residues. In DNA, the CDR3 is TGTGCCAGCAGTTACTCGGGACTCGCAGATACGCAGTATTTT. Translating it yields CASSYSGLADTQYF.

This clone has just a few counts. This sequence joins TRBV5-4 and TRBJ2-5; 9 bases match TRBD2. This CDR3 has 15 amino acids. The germline V gene encodes CDR1 SGHNT and CDR2 YYREEE (reference sequence). The ends lost 4 bases at V and 3 bases at J; junction bases unmatched: 7. In DNA form, the CDR3 reads TGTGCCAGCAGCGTGGGACAGCGGGGGGAAGAGACCCAGTACTTC. Translation gives CASSVGQRGEETQYF.

The chain has TRBV18 and TRBJ2-1, with TRBD1 matching 8 bases. Trimming cost V 6 bases and J 10 bases; bases outside gene matches: 8. The V gene's germline CDR1 is KGHSH and CDR2 LQKENI. The CDR3 consists of 13 residues. This CDR3 reads CASSLGQAREQFF. The CDR3 DNA is TGTGCCAGCTCCCTGGGACAGGCTCGGGAGCAGTTCTTC.

This clone appeared once. The chain combines TRBV10-3 with TRBJ2-2, with 9 bases fitting TRBD2. Unmatched junction bases numbered 5, after V lost 7 bases and J lost 2 bases. The CDR3 covers 15 residues. Germline V CDR1 and CDR2: ENHRY, SYGVKD. CDR3 nucleotides: TGTGCCATCAAGAGCGGGGGGCCCAACACCGGGGAGCTGTTTTTT. Translated: CAIKSGGPNTGELFF.

The chain joins TRBV7-2 to TRBJ1-5; D may be TRBD1 (6 bases). Deletions cut 1 base from V and 7 bases from J, with 11 bases between. This CDR3 contains 14 residues. CDR1 and CDR2 (germline): SGHTA, FQGNSA. CDR3 bases: TGTGCCAGCAGCTTAGGGGGGGCCGGCCAGCCCCAGCATTTT. This gives the protein CASSLGGAGQPQHF.

The gene calls are TRBV2 and TRBJ1-4; D perhaps matches TRBD1 (6 bases). The CDR3 runs 14 residues. Between the trimmed V and J ends, which lost 7 bases and 8 bases, there was a span of 17 bases. Germline V CDR1 and CDR2: SNHLY, FYNNEI. The CDR3 nucleotides are TGTGCCAGCACTACCGAGGGGGGGTGGGAAAAACTGTTTTTT. Amino acids: CASTTEGGWEKLFF.

The chain is built from TRBV5-1 and TRBJ2-2; D is perhaps TRBD1 or TRBD2 (5 bases each). CDR3 length equals 16 residues. Trimming pared 2 bases from V and 0 bases from J, leaving 11 bases between. The germline gives CDR1 SGHRS, CDR2 YFSETQ. The CDR3 sequence: CASSFYGTTNTGELFF. In nucleotides, the CDR3 is TGCGCCAGCAGCTTTTACGGGACGACGAACACCGGGGAGCTGTTTTTT.

This sequence joins TRBV10-3 and TRBJ2-5; D unresolved. The CDR3 has 11 residues. The germline CDR1 and CDR2 sequences are ENHRY and SYGVKD. Trimming removed 6 bases at V and 4 bases at J, with 6 bases between. CDR3 DNA: TGTGCCATCAGATCCGTAGAGACCCAGTACTTC. Translation: CAIRSVETQYF.

The rearrangement links TRBV11-2 to TRBJ2-3, with D uncertain. Germline CDR1 is SGHAT and CDR2 is FQNNGV. The CDR3 runs 16 residues. Trimming shortened V by 4 bases and J by 1 base, and 15 bases separated the two germline ends. The CDR3, as DNA: TGTGCCAGCAGCTCTCCCGAGGCAGGCCGCACAGATACGCAGTATTTT. Amino acids: CASSSPEAGRTDTQYF.

This clone has just a few counts. CDR3: CASSYTQSYGYTF. For the CDR3, the DNA is TGTGCCAGCAGTTACACCCAGTCCTATGGCTACACCTTC. V and J are TRBV6-6 and TRBJ1-2; no clear D. The CDR3 is made up of 13 amino acids. Germline-derived CDR1 and CDR2 are MNHNY and SVGAGI (reference sequence). Trimming took off 2 bases at V and 4 bases at J, with 8 bases between the two ends.

The chain uses TRBV6-6 and TRBJ2-3; D uncertain. CDR1 and CDR2 from the germline V gene are MNHNY and SVGAGI (reference sequence). This CDR3 has 14 amino acids. Trimming cost V 6 bases and J 1 base, with 11 bases left between them. This CDR3 is CASRTRGGTDTQYF. In DNA, the CDR3 is TGTGCCAGCAGGACCCGCGGCGGCACAGATACGCAGTATTTT.